These 25 T cell receptor beta chains were all obtained from the same sample, sequenced in a study of vaccination effects on CD4 cells after COVID-19. With the ViraFEST assay, the study expanded antigen-specific CD4+ T cells using viral peptide pools, then sequenced them. Once cultured for approximately ten days, the cells underwent separation to obtain CD4+ T cells. It was between March and December 2020 that the person had a SARS-CoV-2 infection confirmed by PCR. The antigens of these receptors remain unknown. The assay was immunoSEQ multiplex PCR, and TCRdb's table has in-frame clones only and misses some. The sample yields 20,000 to 25,000 clones, over 70% seen once. The specimen was CD4+ T cells from PBMCs cultured with a peptide pool, collected before COVID-19 vaccination. The origin of the receptors is a human donor who had a prior SARS-CoV-2 infection.

The V gene is TRBV5-6, the J gene TRBJ2-7; no clear D. The CDR3 is 12 residues long. V lost 1 base, J lost 3 bases, and 5 bases lay in between. CDR1 SGHDT and CDR2 YYEEEE come from the germline V gene. In DNA form, the CDR3 reads TGTGCCAGCAGCTTGCAATTCTACGAGCAGTACTTC. This codes for CASSLQFYEQYF.

The rearrangement uses TRBV18 and TRBJ2-1; D is perhaps TRBD2 (6 bases). The germline V and J ends were trimmed by 3 bases and 9 bases, with 18 bases remaining between them. The CDR3 has 15 residues. Germline assignment: CDR1 KGHSH and CDR2 LQKENI. The CDR3 nucleotides are TGTGCCAGCTCACCCAACGTAGCGGCGATGGGTGAGCAGTTCTTC. This gives the protein CASSPNVAAMGEQFF.

J is TRBJ2-2 and V is TRBV18, with D maybe TRBD2 (5 bases). There are 14 residues in the CDR3. V was pared by 0 bases and J by 9 bases, with 11 bases between. Germline V gene lookup returns CDR1 KGHSH and CDR2 LQKENI. As DNA, the CDR3 is TGTGCCAGCTCACCACCCCGGTCTAGCCGGGAGCTGTTTTTT. Residues: CASSPPRSSRELFF.

This clone has more than one count but fewer than ten. This sequence joins TRBV4-3 and TRBJ1-1; D remains ambiguous. Per the germline V gene, CDR1 is LGHNA and CDR2 is YSLEER. CDR3 length: 14 amino acids. The V gene lost 1 base and the J gene lost 3 bases, with 9 bases spanning the gap. The CDR3 nucleotides read TGCGCCAGCAGCCAAGTGGGCGGACACACTGAAGCTTTCTTT. The encoded protein is CASSQVGGHTEAFF.

The chain links TRBV7-9 to TRBJ1-2; the match to TRBD1 covers 7 bases. Germline loops: CDR1 SEHNR, CDR2 FQNEAQ (reference sequence). The CDR3 spans 15 residues. With V trimmed by 4 bases and J by 0 bases, 5 bases remained unmatched. CDR3 sequence (DNA): TGTGCCAGCAGCTCGGGACAGTTAGCTAACTATGGCTACACCTTC. Amino acid sequence: CASSSGQLANYGYTF. Filled out from reference TRBV7-9 and TRBJ1-2, the complete variable domain reads DTGVSQNPRHKITKRGQNVTFRCDPISEHNRLYWYRQTLGQGPEFLTYFQNEAQLEKSRLLSDRFSAERPKGSFSTLEIQRTEQGDSAMYLCASSSGQLANYGYTFGSGTRLTVV.

The chain has TRBV12-3 or TRBV12-4 and TRBJ2-1, with TRBD2 matching over 7 bases. Losses at the gene ends were 3 bases for V and 12 bases for J; bases not matched to a gene: 2. The CDR3 extends over 11 amino acids. The CDR3 protein is CASSLQRGQFF. For the CDR3, the DNA is TGTGCCAGCAGTTTGCAGCGGGGGCAGTTCTTC.

The count of this clone is one. The V call is TRBV9, the J call TRBJ2-3; TRBD2 matches 9 bases. CDR1 and CDR2 (germline): SGDLS, YYNGEE. The CDR3 is 15 residues long. With 4 bases clipped from V and 4 bases from J, the junction kept 7 bases outside the gene matches. This CDR3 reads CASSFSGGGSDTQYF. DNA of the CDR3: TGTGCCAGCAGCTTTAGCGGGGGAGGCTCAGATACGCAGTATTTT.

The J gene is TRBJ1-1, the V gene TRBV12-3 or TRBV12-4; D may be TRBD1 (5 bases). V was shortened by 4 bases and J by 10 bases, with 13 bases between the two germline ends. CDR3 length equals 12 residues. The CDR3 spells CASSSGLTGAFF. In nucleotides, the CDR3 is TGTGCCAGCAGTTCGGGCCTCACAGGAGCTTTCTTT.

The chain carries TRBV18 and TRBJ1-5, with D possibly TRBD1 on 5 matching bases. V was clipped by 2 bases and J by 7 bases, with 15 bases between them. The CDR3 is 15 amino acids. From germline, CDR1 is KGHSH and CDR2 LQKENI. The CDR3 spells CASSPLAGSGQPQHF. The DNA for the CDR3 is TGTGCCAGCTCACCATTGGCAGGGTCGGGCCAGCCCCAGCATTTT. Based on the CDR3 plus reference TRBV18 and TRBJ1-5, the full variable domain is NAGVMQNPRHLVRRRGQEARLRCSPMKGHSHVYWYRQLPEEGLKFMVYLQKENIIDESGMPKERFSAEFPKEGPSILRIQQVVRGDSAAYFCASSPLAGSGQPQHFGDGTRLSIL.

Only a few counts were recorded for this clone. V gene TRBV5-8 combines with J gene TRBJ1-1; 9 bases match TRBD1. Germline assignment: CDR1 SGHTS and CDR2 YDEGEE. The CDR3 loop spans 15 amino acids. The ends lost 7 bases at V and 4 bases at J; junction bases unmatched: 11. CDR3 coding DNA: TGTGCCAGCGGTATCGGGACAGGGCCCCCCACTGAAGCTTTCTTT. Protein sequence: CASGIGTGPPTEAFF.

V gene TRBV6-5 combines with J gene TRBJ1-2; unclear D gene. The CDR3 is 12 residues long. Germline V gene data show CDR1 as MNHEY and CDR2 as SVGAGI. V was pared by 6 bases and J by 7 bases, with 12 bases between. This CDR3 is CASSPGIGGYTF. CDR3 DNA sequence: TGTGCCAGCAGCCCCGGCATAGGTGGCTACACCTTC.

The gene calls are TRBV3-1 (or the pseudogene TRBV3-2) and TRBJ1-2; D gene uncertain. Trimming took 8 bases from V and 3 from J, leaving 10 bases between them. Germline CDR1 is LGHDT and CDR2 is YNNKEL (reference sequence). The CDR3 is 12 amino acids. In DNA, the CDR3 is TGTGCCAGCCAAGCTGAGGACTATGGCTACACCTTC. Encoded protein: CASQAEDYGYTF.

The rearrangement joins TRBV12-3 or TRBV12-4 to TRBJ2-7; tentative D call: TRBD2 (5 bases). The V end was cut by 9 bases, the J end by 2 bases, with 14 bases between. The CDR3 contains 13 residues. This CDR3 is CARSSFGAYEQYF. CDR3 nucleotides: TGTGCCAGGTCATCGTTCGGGGCCTACGAGCAGTACTTC.

This clone appeared once. The chain employs TRBV14 and TRBJ1-1; D is unresolved. Germline CDR1 and CDR2: SGHDN and FVKESK. The CDR3 spans 14 residues. Trimming removed 1 base at V and 0 bases at J, with 6 bases between. The CDR3 DNA reads TGTGCCAGCAGCCAAGGAACGGTGAACACTGAAGCTTTCTTT. This encodes CASSQGTVNTEAFF.

V and J are TRBV21-1 and TRBJ2-7; the DNA was not used to check the table's D call, TRBD1. TRBV21-1 is designated a pseudogene. CDR3 length: 17 amino acids. CDR3 sequence (DNA): TGTGCCAGCAGCAAAGAGAGCAGGACACCACTTTACTACGAGCAGTACTTC. Translated, it gives CASSKESRTPLYYEQYF.

J is TRBJ2-6 and V is TRBV19, with D perhaps assigned TRBD1 or TRBD2 (5 bases each). This CDR3 comprises 16 residues. CDR1 and CDR2 from the germline V gene are LNHDA and SQIVND (reference sequence). Trimming stripped 6 bases from V and 0 bases from J, with 12 bases between. The CDR3 DNA follows: TGTGCCAGTAGGAGGGACGGAACCTCTGGGGCCAACGTCCTGACTTTC. Protein: CASRRDGTSGANVLTF.

This clone has only a few counts. The chain has TRBV2 and TRBJ1-6; TRBD1 might be the D (5 bases). The V end lost 11 bases, the J end lost 6 bases, and 11 bases lay between the germline ends. The CDR3 sequence is 12 residues long. Germline V lookup: CDR1 SNHLY, CDR2 FYNNEI. The CDR3 here is CAGQGANSPLHF. The CDR3 DNA is TGTGCCGGCCAAGGGGCTAATTCACCCCTCCACTTT. The entire variable domain, with the rest obtained from reference TRBV2 and TRBJ1-6, is as follows: EPEVTQTPSHQVTQMGQEVILRCVPISNHLYFYWYRQILGQKVEFLVSFYNNEISEKSEIFDDQFSVERPDGSNFTLKIRSTKLEDSAMYFCAGQGANSPLHFGNGTRLTVT.

V and J are TRBV2 and TRBJ2-5, with 13 bases matching TRBD2. The V and J ends lost 8 bases and 5 bases, in that order; junction bases with no gene match: 5. The CDR3 totals 14 residues. The V gene's germline CDR1 is SNHLY and CDR2 FYNNEI. In DNA, the CDR3 is TGTGCCAGCCGTGGGACTAGCGGGGAGGAGACCCAGTACTTC. Its translation is CASRGTSGEETQYF.

This chain connects TRBV19 to TRBJ2-1, with no clear D. The CDR3 totals 16 residues. Germline-derived CDR1 and CDR2 are LNHDA and SQIVND (reference sequence). Trimming removed 3 bases from V and 1 base from J, with 13 bases in between. The CDR3 region has the DNA TGTGCCAGTAGTATCTTGGGAAAGGCGTCCTACAATGAGCAGTTCTTC. Translated, it gives CASSILGKASYNEQFF.

J is TRBJ1-3 and V is TRBV30; D is possibly TRBD1 (5 bases). With 0 bases removed from V and 1 base from J, the gap between germline ends came to 7 bases. The CDR3 contains 14 residues. The germline V gene has CDR1 GTSNPN and CDR2 SVGIG (reference sequence). The CDR3: CAWSVGASGNTIYF. The CDR3 DNA follows: TGTGCCTGGAGTGTAGGGGCTTCTGGAAACACCATATATTTT.

The rearrangement links TRBV13 to TRBJ2-7, with 11 bases aligning to TRBD1. The CDR3 sequence is 14 residues long. Germline V gene lookup returns CDR1 PRHDT and CDR2 FYEKMQ (reference sequence). Trimming removed 4 bases from V and 5 bases from J; junction bases left unmatched: 4. CDR3 coding DNA: TGTGCCAGCAGCTCGGGACAGGGGGTTCACGAGCAGTACTTC. Protein: CASSSGQGVHEQYF.

The chain couples TRBV4-3 to TRBJ2-7; tentatively, D is TRBD1 (6 bases). Germline V gene lookup returns CDR1 LGHNA and CDR2 YSLEER. CDR3 size: 15 residues. Between the trimmed V and J ends, which lost 0 bases and 4 bases, there was a span of 13 bases. CDR3 amino acids: CASSQEGRQEYEQYF. The CDR3 bases are TGCGCCAGCAGCCAAGAGGGCCGACAGGAATACGAGCAGTACTTC.

The rearrangement uses TRBV5-6 and TRBJ1-2; D unclear. V lost 4 bases, J lost 7 bases, and 11 bases lay in between. The CDR3 runs to 12 residues. The germline gives CDR1 SGHDT, CDR2 YYEEEE. CDR3 coding DNA: TGTGCCAGCAGCCAACTGGGGTCTGGCTACACCTTC. Its protein product is CASSQLGSGYTF.

V is TRBV5-1 and J is TRBJ2-3; a weak D match, TRBD1 (6 bases). V gave up 2 bases and J gave up 3 bases, with 13 bases separating them. Germline lookup yields CDR1 SGHRS and CDR2 YFSETQ. The CDR3 runs to 15 residues. The CDR3 sequence is CASSLQGRETDTQYF. CDR3 coding DNA: TGCGCCAGCAGCTTACAGGGTCGGGAAACAGATACGCAGTATTTT.

This chain connects TRBV6-5 to TRBJ1-3; D is unresolved. The V gene's germline CDR1 is MNHEY and CDR2 SVGAGI. V lost 6 bases and J 0 bases, leaving 6 bases between the germline ends. This CDR3 comprises 13 residues. The CDR3 bases are TGTGCCAGCAGGGTTAACTCTGGAAACACCATATATTTT. Translated, it gives CASRVNSGNTIYF.